The clone carrying this T cell receptor (beta chain) was counted only a few times. Its cognate antigen is unknown. Sorted populations were all over 98% pure. The data belong to a study of beta chain features in type 1 diabetes. General study findings and limits: Shorter TCRB CDR3s, moderately but significantly so, were found in Type 1 diabetes patients in all four CD4+ subsets. The question left open here concerned HLA type influencing TCRB rearrangement. In patients and controls equally, PCR might favor templates that are shorter.

The whole isolated RNA underwent reverse transcription, so sequencing captured expressed TCRB transcripts. Using immunoSEQ multiplex PCR, the repertoire was profiled, and TCRdb retains in-frame clones only, with some absent. The table has some 350,000 clones, 8.5% to 10% seen once. Trimming left V 3 bases short and J 10 bases short, with 13 bases between. The CDR3 is 13 residues long. The V gene's germline CDR1 is LNHDA and CDR2 SQIVND (reference sequence). This chain connects TRBV19 to TRBJ1-5; D possibly corresponds to TRBD1 (5 bases). The origin of this receptor is a man in his thirties or forties with type 1 diabetes. Sequencing used central memory CD4+ T cells from blood. CDR3 residues: CASSMGPDSPQHF. In DNA form, the CDR3 reads TGTGCCAGTAGTATGGGGCCGGATTCACCCCAGCATTTT.